The next 15 T cell receptor beta chains were all read from a single sample in a study of T-cell memory formation after mild COVID-19. TCRdb ran MiXCR on the 5' RACE reads and lists one entry per CDR3 protein. The sample lists fewer than 60,000 distinct CDR3 sequences, roughly a quarter occurring once. The sequencing input was PBMCs or a T cell subset sorted from them (not recorded which). Receptors were obtained from a man between 18 and 35 years old who had mild COVID-19 (a few samples of this study predate the infection). Cell type and time point are not known.

This clonotype was found many times. The V call is TRBV5-1, the J call TRBJ2-2, with 9 bases identical to TRBD1. Germline CDR1 reads SGHRS; CDR2 reads YFSETQ. Germline trimming cut 4 bases from V and 7 bases from J; bases unmatched to any gene: 8. The CDR3 is made up of 15 amino acids. The CDR3 DNA reads as TGCGCCAGCAGCGTGGGACAGGGAGGGATCGGGGAGCTGTTTTTT. Amino acids: CASSVGQGGIGELFF.

The sample holds many counts of this clonotype. The chain carries TRBV4-1 and TRBJ1-2; D is unresolved. This CDR3 is built from 15 residues. In germline, CDR1 is MGHRA, CDR2 YSYEKL. Trimming removed 4 bases at V and 4 bases at J, with 16 bases between. CDR3 sequence (DNA): TGCGCCAGCAGCCCCCGCCAAGGAGTTGGCTATGGCTACACCTTC. Translating it yields CASSPRQGVGYGYTF.

The chain links TRBV4-2 to TRBJ1-2; D remains ambiguous. Between the trimmed V and J ends, which lost 4 bases and 4 bases, there was a span of 16 bases. Germline V lookup: CDR1 LGHNA, CDR2 YNFKEQ. The CDR3 length is 15 residues. The CDR3 DNA is TGTGCCAGCAGCCCCCCGGCAAGGGCCGCCTATGGCTACACCTTC. Amino acid sequence: CASSPPARAAYGYTF.

The sample holds a few counts of this clonotype. A much larger clone lies one base from this, so it may be a read error. The chain is built from TRBV6-2 or TRBV6-3 and TRBJ2-3; 10 bases are a match to TRBD2. The CDR3 runs to 15 residues. Germline loops: CDR1 MNHEY, CDR2 SVGEGT. The V and J ends lost 2 bases and 2 bases, in that order; junction bases with no gene match: 1. The DNA for the CDR3 is TGTGCCAGCAGTTACAGCGGGGGGGCCACAGATACGCAGTATTTT. Translated, it gives CASSYSGGATDTQYF.

This clonotype was counted a few times. The chain has TRBV6-5 and TRBJ2-3; 8 nucleotides line up with TRBD1. This CDR3 spans 18 amino acids. From germline, CDR1 is MNHEY and CDR2 SVGAGI. V gave up 4 bases and J gave up 1 base; unmatched junction bases: 13. Written as DNA, the CDR3 is TGTGCCAGCAGTTTTCGGACAGGGATGAGAGTGGGCACAGATACGCAGTATTTT. Amino acid sequence: CASSFRTGMRVGTDTQYF.

This clonotype was seen more than once but under ten times. The J gene is TRBJ2-7, the V gene TRBV4-1, with 7 positions matching TRBD1. The CDR3 is 14 residues long. Germline V gene data show CDR1 as MGHRA and CDR2 as YSYEKL. J was trimmed by 0 bases and V by 1 base; bases with no gene match: 0. CDR3 coding DNA: TGCGCCAGCAGCCAAGGGGACAGCTCCTACGAGCAGTACTTC. Translating gives CASSQGDSSYEQYF.

The V call is TRBV20-1, the J call TRBJ2-1; D may be TRBD1 or TRBD2 (6 bases each). CDR1 is DFQATT and CDR2 is SNEGSKA in the germline V gene (reference sequence). V lost 3 bases, J lost 3 bases, and 15 bases lay in between. The CDR3 extends over 15 amino acids. The CDR3 loop is CSASVNRGRYNEQFF. The CDR3 nucleotides are TGCAGTGCTAGCGTCAACCGGGGGCGCTACAATGAGCAGTTCTTC.

The genes are TRBV9 and TRBJ1-2; D is possibly TRBD1 (5 bases). The CDR3 length is 17 residues. V was shortened by 0 bases and J by 6 bases, with 21 bases between the two germline ends. Germline V CDR1 and CDR2: SGDLS, YYNGEE. DNA for the CDR3: TGTGCCAGCAGCGTAGGGATCGGAGAATCGGGGACGGATGGCTACACCTTC. Encoded protein: CASSVGIGESGTDGYTF.

This chain uses TRBV3-1 with TRBJ1-6, with 12 bases lining up with TRBD1. The germline V gene has CDR1 LGHDT and CDR2 YNNKEL (reference sequence). This CDR3 has 19 amino acids. The junction had 8 bases not matched to a gene; V was cut back by 3 bases and J by 2 bases. The chain's CDR3 is CASSHGPGQGATYNSPLHF. For the CDR3, the DNA is TGTGCCAGCAGCCATGGGCCGGGACAGGGGGCGACCTATAATTCACCCCTCCACTTT.

This clonotype was recorded a few times. The chain has TRBV18 and TRBJ2-3; TRBD2 matches at 9 bases. CDR3 length: 17 amino acids. V trimming: 3 bases; J trimming: 5 bases; junction bases outside the gene matches: 12. Germline CDR1 and CDR2: KGHSH and LQKENI. CDR3 sequence (DNA): TGTGCCAGCTCACCGGTGGCTAGCGGGGCAACCGGAGATACGCAGTATTTT. Its translation: CASSPVASGATGDTQYF.

CDR3 region: CASSPIVGVQETQYF. CDR3 bases: TGTGCCAGCAGCCCCATTGTGGGGGTCCAAGAGACCCAGTACTTC. J is TRBJ2-5 and V is TRBV7-3, with D perhaps assigned TRBD1 or TRBD2 (5 bases each). This CDR3 comprises 15 residues. Looked up from germline, CDR1 is SGHTA and CDR2 is FQGTGA. V was shortened by 5 bases and J by 1 base, with 14 bases between the two germline ends. Combining the CDR3 with reference TRBV7-3 and TRBJ2-5 gives the whole variable domain GAGVSQTPSNKVTEKGKYVELRCDPISGHTALYWYRQSLGQGPEFLIYFQGTGAADDSGLPNDRFFAVRPEGSVSTLKIQRTERGDSAVYLCASSPIVGVQETQYFGPGTRLLVL.

V usage is TRBV5-5 and J usage is TRBJ2-1, with D maybe TRBD1 (6 bases). Germline assignment: CDR1 SGHKS and CDR2 YYEKEE (reference sequence). Trimming shortened V by 5 bases and J by 2 bases, and 14 bases separated the two germline ends. The length of the CDR3 is 15 residues. In nucleotides, the CDR3 is TGTGCCAGCAGTCACGACAGGCGAACCTACAATGAGCAGTTCTTC. This sequence encodes CASSHDRRTYNEQFF.

The V and J genes are TRBV28 and TRBJ2-1; no clear D gene. Trimming shortened V by 1 base and J by 5 bases, and 6 bases separated the two germline ends. The CDR3 consists of 13 residues. In germline, CDR1 is MDHEN, CDR2 SYDVKM. The CDR3 sequence is CASSLFRNNEQFF. The CDR3 nucleotides read TGTGCCAGCAGTTTATTTCGAAACAATGAGCAGTTCTTC.

This clonotype was seen only a few times. V usage is TRBV4-3 and J usage is TRBJ1-4; no definite D call. This CDR3 is 13 amino acids long. Per germline, CDR1 LGHNA and CDR2 YSLEER. V was cut by 2 bases and J by 8 bases, with 9 bases left in between. CDR3 protein: CASSQYAGEKLFF. The CDR3 DNA sequence: TGCGCCAGCAGCCAATACGCGGGAGAAAAACTGTTTTTT.

The chain carries TRBV12-3 or TRBV12-4 and TRBJ2-5, with a tentative D call TRBD2 (5 bases). The V end lost 6 bases, the J end lost 5 bases, and 19 bases lay between the germline ends. CDR3 length equals 15 residues. CDR3 bases: TGTGCCAGCAGACCTAGCTTCGGGGAAGGGGAGACCCAGTACTTC. It is translated as CASRPSFGEGETQYF.